One sample yielded the 14 T cell receptor beta chains listed below, sequenced in a study of blood T cell repertoires in COVID-19. The table came from immunoSEQ multiplex PCR; TCRdb's copy has only in-frame clones and leaves some out. The sample has 95,000 or so clones, approximately 86% seen once. Sequenced input: peripheral blood. Receptors originate from a man older than 75 with active or convalescent COVID-19.

V gene TRBV14 combines with J gene TRBJ2-1, with 12 bases that match TRBD2. CDR1 and CDR2 (germline): SGHDN, FVKESK. V was clipped by 4 bases and J by 15 bases; unmatched bases: 4. This CDR3 is 12 amino acids long. Here the CDR3 DNA reads TGTGCCAGCAGCCCTAGCGGGAGGGGGAGGTTCTTC. Protein sequence: CASSPSGRGRFF.

The J gene is TRBJ2-6, the V gene TRBV19; TRBD2 is a possible D gene (6 bases). V lost 4 bases and J 1 base, leaving 11 bases between the germline ends. Germline CDR1 is LNHDA and CDR2 is SQIVND (reference sequence). The CDR3 has 16 amino acids. Written as DNA, the CDR3 is TGTGCCAGTAGTACCCGACTAGATTCTGGGGCCAACGTCCTGACTTTC. Protein product: CASSTRLDSGANVLTF.

The V and J genes are TRBV18 and TRBJ1-4, with 9 bases aligning to TRBD1. The CDR3 loop spans 16 amino acids. Per the germline V gene, CDR1 is KGHSH and CDR2 is LQKENI. With 0 bases clipped from V and 4 bases from J, the junction kept 3 bases outside the gene matches. The CDR3 DNA reads as TGTGCCAGCTCACCACCGGGACAGGGTAATAATGAAAAACTGTTTTTT. Residues: CASSPPGQGNNEKLFF.

A remark on this clone: A read error may account for a junction end that differs from germline. The chain has TRBV18 and TRBJ2-1; 12 bases map to TRBD2. CDR1 is KGHSH and CDR2 is LQKENI in the germline V gene. This CDR3 spans 18 amino acids. For the CDR3, the DNA is TGTGCCAGCTCATCACCTGAAATTCGGACTAGCGGGAAGAGTGAGCAGTTCTTC. It specifies CASSSPEIRTSGKSEQFF.

The chain has TRBV14 and TRBJ2-7, with 8 bases fitting TRBD1. This CDR3 is built from 13 residues. CDR1 and CDR2 (germline): SGHDN, FVKESK. The ends lost 6 bases at V and 3 bases at J; junction bases unmatched: 4. CDR3 sequence reads: CASRGGQGYEQYF. The CDR3 region has the DNA TGTGCCAGCAGGGGCGGACAGGGCTACGAGCAGTACTTC.

The V and J genes are TRBV7-2 and TRBJ2-5; 11 bases line up with TRBD2. The J segment lost 5 bases and the V segment lost 5 bases, leaving 19 bases of the junction unmatched. The CDR3 consists of 19 residues. Germline V gene lookup returns CDR1 SGHTA and CDR2 FQGNSA. As DNA, the CDR3 is TGTGCCAGCAGCCCCAGCCGACTAGCGGGACCCCTTAGGGGGGAGACCCAGTACTTC. Its translation: CASSPSRLAGPLRGETQYF.

The gene calls are TRBV6-2 or TRBV6-3 and TRBJ1-5, with 8 bases fitting TRBD1. Germline trimming cut 5 bases from V and 4 bases from J; bases unmatched to any gene: 7. This CDR3 has 15 amino acids. Germline V lookup: CDR1 MNHEY, CDR2 SVGEGT. CDR3 coding DNA: TGTGCCAGCAGTGACAGGGGACTCCTTAATCAGCCCCAGCATTTT. Its translation: CASSDRGLLNQPQHF.

The chain couples TRBV19 to TRBJ1-5; 9 bases fit TRBD1. The CDR3 loop spans 18 amino acids. Trimming cost V 0 bases and J 0 bases; bases outside gene matches: 6. Germline values: CDR1 LNHDA, CDR2 SQIVND (reference sequence). The CDR3 here is CASSIDPGQGYSNQPQHF. Here the CDR3 DNA reads TGTGCCAGTAGTATAGACCCGGGACAGGGTTATAGCAATCAGCCCCAGCATTTT.

The V and J genes are TRBV19 and TRBJ2-1; the match to TRBD2 covers 10 bases. Trimming at V came to 5 bases and at J to 4 bases, leaving 5 bases not matched to a gene. The CDR3 covers 15 residues. Looked up from germline, CDR1 is LNHDA and CDR2 is SQIVND (reference sequence). In DNA form, the CDR3 reads TGTGCCAGTAGTCAACGACTAGCGGGTTACAATGAGCAGTTCTTC. Translating gives CASSQRLAGYNEQFF.

This clone was recorded only once. The chain recombines TRBV28 with TRBJ1-2; D uncertain. V shed 4 bases and J shed 4 bases, with 7 bases lying between them. This CDR3 is 12 amino acids long. Germline CDR1 MDHEN, CDR2 SYDVKM. The DNA of the CDR3 is TGTGCCAGCAGTTCGGCGGCCTATGGCTACACCTTC. Amino acid sequence: CASSSAAYGYTF.

The rearrangement links TRBV28 to TRBJ2-5, with 7 bases aligning to TRBD1. Losses at the gene ends were 5 bases for V and 5 bases for J; bases not matched to a gene: 5. The CDR3 spans 13 residues. Per germline, CDR1 MDHEN and CDR2 SYDVKM. In DNA, the CDR3 is TGTGCCAGCAGTCCTAGGGGGCGCGAGACCCAGTACTTC. Amino acid sequence: CASSPRGRETQYF. Complete variable domain (other parts from reference TRBV28 and TRBJ2-5): DVKVTQSSRYLVKRTGEKVFLECVQDMDHENMFWYRQDPGLGLRLIYFSYDVKMKEKGDIPEGYSVSREKKERFSLILESASTNQTSMYLCASSPRGRETQYFGPGTRLLVL.

Here the CDR3 reads CASSMVQASYEQYF. For the CDR3, the DNA is TGTGCCAGTAGTATGGTACAGGCGTCCTACGAGCAGTACTTC. The chain has TRBV19 and TRBJ2-7; D might be TRBD1 (5 bases). V shed 3 bases and J shed 1 base, with 10 bases lying between them. CDR3 length: 14 residues. CDR1 and CDR2 from the germline V gene are LNHDA and SQIVND (reference sequence).

This sequence joins TRBV6-2 or TRBV6-3 and TRBJ1-1; D not certain. The germline CDR1 and CDR2 sequences are MNHEY and SVGEGT. This CDR3 spans 14 amino acids. Trimming took 5 bases from V and 2 from J, leaving 12 bases between them. The CDR3 nucleotides read TGTGCCAGCAGTCGCCGATCAGGTAACACTGAAGCTTTCTTT. It is translated as CASSRRSGNTEAFF.

J is TRBJ1-3 and V is TRBV11-2, with D possibly being TRBD1 (5 bases). Germline V gene data show CDR1 as SGHAT and CDR2 as FQNNGV. This CDR3 is 15 amino acids long. Trimming took 3 bases from V and 5 from J, leaving 14 bases between them. The CDR3 DNA follows: TGTGCCAGCAGCTTCCAATCCCGGGGGAGAAACACCATATATTTT. It yields the protein CASSFQSRGRNTIYF.